The 20 T cell receptor beta chains presented below share a single source sample, sequenced in a study of blood T cell repertoires in COVID-19. Method: immunoSEQ multiplex PCR; TCRdb's copy keeps in-frame clones and lacks some. The sample shows about 80,000 clones, approximately 83% of them seen only once. Material: peripheral blood. Source of these receptors: a human donor in a cohort sampled during active COVID-19.

This sequence joins TRBV2 and TRBJ2-7; TRBD1 might be the D (5 bases). CDR1 is SNHLY, CDR2 FYNNEI, per germline. CDR3 length equals 13 residues. Between the trimmed V and J ends, which lost 2 bases and 3 bases, there was a span of 8 bases. The CDR3 sequence is CASSETGFYEQYF. DNA for the CDR3: TGTGCCAGCAGTGAAACAGGTTTCTACGAGCAGTACTTC.

V is TRBV14 and J is TRBJ2-2, with TRBD1 identical over 9 bases. Germline values: CDR1 SGHDN, CDR2 FVKESK. The CDR3 is 15 amino acids. V trimming: 2 bases; J trimming: 5 bases; junction bases outside the gene matches: 3. As DNA, the CDR3 is TGTGCCAGCAGCCAATGGACAGGGGAAACCGGGGAGCTGTTTTTT. It translates to CASSQWTGETGELFF.

The rearrangement links TRBV6-4 to TRBJ1-5; tentatively, D is TRBD1 (6 bases). V lost 5 bases to trimming and J lost 3 bases, with 20 bases between them. The CDR3 extends over 17 amino acids. From germline, CDR1 is MRHNA and CDR2 SNTAGT. Here the CDR3 reads CASSRADSGSLNQPQHF. The CDR3 bases are TGTGCCAGCAGTAGAGCGGACAGCGGATCCCTCAATCAGCCCCAGCATTTT.

This chain links TRBV6-4 with TRBJ1-4; 8 positions match TRBD1. The CDR3 has 14 amino acids. Germline CDR1 and CDR2: MRHNA and SNTAGT. V shed 11 bases, J shed 4 bases, and the junction held 9 bases outside the gene matches. The CDR3 here is CAGDGTGLNEKLFF. The CDR3 coding sequence is TGTGCCGGGGATGGGACAGGACTTAATGAAAAACTGTTTTTT.

The V call is TRBV5-4, the J call TRBJ2-5; 11 bases line up with TRBD2. From germline, CDR1 is SGHNT and CDR2 YYREEE (reference sequence). Trimming removed 2 bases from V and 3 bases from J; junction bases left unmatched: 3. The CDR3 has 15 amino acids. CDR3 coding DNA: TGTGCCAGCAGCTTAAAACTAGCGGGAGAAGAGACCCAGTACTTC. Translated: CASSLKLAGEETQYF.

The V and J genes are TRBV27 and TRBJ1-6; the match to TRBD1 covers 9 bases. V lost 4 bases, J lost 4 bases, and 5 bases stayed unmatched. CDR3 length equals 16 residues. Germline lookup yields CDR1 MNHEY and CDR2 SMNVEV (reference sequence). CDR3 amino acids: CASSSGQGLYNSPLHF. In nucleotides, the CDR3 is TGTGCCAGCAGTTCGGGACAGGGATTATATAATTCACCCCTCCACTTT.

This clone was seen just once. The chain links TRBV7-8 to TRBJ2-3; the D gene is possibly TRBD2 (6 bases). Germline V gives CDR1 SGHVS, CDR2 FQNEAQ. V was pared by 2 bases and J by 5 bases, with 8 bases between. This CDR3 has 13 residues. The CDR3 nucleotides read TGTGCCAGCAGCTTACAGGGAGGAGATACGCAGTATTTT. Residues: CASSLQGGDTQYF.

The chain joins TRBV7-3 to TRBJ2-3, with a tentative D call TRBD1 (5 bases). Per germline, CDR1 SGHTA and CDR2 FQGTGA. The V end lost 0 bases, the J end lost 4 bases, and 5 bases lay between the germline ends. The CDR3 contains 13 residues. In DNA, the CDR3 is TGTGCCAGCAGCTTAACAGGGGCAGATACGCAGTATTTT. This sequence encodes CASSLTGADTQYF. Full variable domain (remainder filled in from reference TRBV7-3 and TRBJ2-3): GAGVSQTPSNKVTEKGKYVELRCDPISGHTALYWYRQSLGQGPEFLIYFQGTGAADDSGLPNDRFFAVRPEGSVSTLKIQRTERGDSAVYLCASSLTGADTQYFGPGTRLTVL.

This clone was detected a few times. The chain couples TRBV19 to TRBJ2-3; possible D gene TRBD2, 6 bases. Per the germline V gene, CDR1 is LNHDA and CDR2 is SQIVND (reference sequence). V was shortened by 3 bases and J by 3 bases, with 13 bases between the two germline ends. The CDR3 extends over 15 amino acids. The CDR3 DNA is TGTGCCAGTAGTATTCTGCTAGCGTCAACAGATACGCAGTATTTT. Its protein product is CASSILLASTDTQYF.

The J gene is TRBJ2-1, the V gene TRBV4-1; TRBD2 might be the D (6 bases). V dropped 4 bases and J dropped 3 bases, with 13 bases sitting between them. The germline gives CDR1 MGHRA, CDR2 YSYEKL. This CDR3 has 15 residues. CDR3 in DNA: TGCGCCAGCAGCCTTGAAAGCGGGTTCTACAATGAGCAGTTCTTC. Protein sequence: CASSLESGFYNEQFF.

The V gene is TRBV7-2, the J gene TRBJ2-2; tentative D call: TRBD2 (7 bases). There are 16 residues in the CDR3. V gave up 5 bases and J gave up 3 bases, with 16 bases separating them. Germline-derived CDR1 and CDR2 are SGHTA and FQGNSA. This CDR3 is CASSRRGGAYTGELFF. The DNA of the CDR3 is TGTGCCAGCAGCAGACGCGGGGGCGCCTACACCGGGGAGCTGTTTTTT.

The V call is TRBV6-4, the J call TRBJ2-7; 8 positions agree with TRBD1. This CDR3 comprises 16 residues. Germline V gene data show CDR1 as MRHNA and CDR2 as SNTAGT. V lost 0 bases and J lost 2; bases outside the gene matches: 6. The CDR3 loop reads CASSDSHRGSAYEQYF. The CDR3 DNA sequence: TGTGCCAGCAGTGACTCACACAGGGGGTCGGCCTACGAGCAGTACTTC.

This rearrangement joins TRBV27 to TRBJ1-4; D remains ambiguous. Germline-derived CDR1 and CDR2 are MNHEY and SMNVEV (reference sequence). The CDR3 spans 14 residues. V shed 3 bases and J shed 6 bases, with 11 bases lying between them. The CDR3 DNA reads TGTGCCAGCAGTTTGGACGGGAATGATGAAAAACTGTTTTTT. Protein product: CASSLDGNDEKLFF.

The V and J genes are TRBV5-1 and TRBJ2-3, with D hard to call. The CDR3 sequence is 11 residues long. Trimming shortened V by 7 bases and J by 7 bases, and 10 bases separated the two germline ends. Germline CDR1 is SGHRS and CDR2 is YFSETQ. The CDR3 bases are TGCGCCAGCGCGAGTGTGAATACGCAGTATTTT. Its translation is CASASVNTQYF. The full variable domain, its missing parts supplied by reference TRBV5-1 and TRBJ2-3, is KAGVTQTPRYLIKTRGQQVTLSCSPISGHRSVSWYQQTPGQGLQFLFEYFSETQRNKGNFPGRFSGRQFSNSRSEMNVSTLELGDSALYLCASASVNTQYFGPGTRLTVL.

In this sample, this clone turned up once. This chain uses TRBV28 with TRBJ2-2; possible D gene TRBD1, 6 bases. V was clipped by 5 bases and J by 7 bases, with 14 bases between them. CDR3 size: 14 residues. Germline V gene lookup returns CDR1 MDHEN and CDR2 SYDVKM. CDR3 protein: CASSEQGEGGELFF. The CDR3 DNA reads as TGTGCCAGCAGTGAACAGGGAGAGGGCGGGGAGCTGTTTTTT.

This clone was detected only once. The chain is built from TRBV5-1 and TRBJ2-5; tentatively, D is TRBD1 (5 bases). The germline CDR1 and CDR2 sequences are SGHRS and YFSETQ. The CDR3 spans 13 residues. V was trimmed by 0 bases and J by 4 bases, leaving 7 bases between them. CDR3 amino acids: CASSLGRAETQYF. Here the CDR3 DNA reads TGCGCCAGCAGCTTGGGCAGGGCAGAGACCCAGTACTTC. Together with reference TRBV5-1 and TRBJ2-5, the CDR3 gives the full variable domain: KAGVTQTPRYLIKTRGQQVTLSCSPISGHRSVSWYQQTPGQGLQFLFEYFSETQRNKGNFPGRFSGRQFSNSRSEMNVSTLELGDSALYLCASSLGRAETQYFGPGTRLLVL.

This chain joins TRBV28 and TRBJ1-2; the D is unclear. Trimming took 6 bases from V and 2 from J, leaving 7 bases between them. Germline loops: CDR1 MDHEN, CDR2 SYDVKM. CDR3 length: 12 residues. The CDR3 nucleotides are TGTGCCAGCAGATCTAGGAACTATGGCTACACCTTC. As protein: CASRSRNYGYTF.

This clone was seen only once. The rearrangement links TRBV21-1 to TRBJ2-7; TRBD1, as called in the table, went unchecked against the DNA. TRBV21-1 represents a pseudogene. The CDR3 extends over 15 amino acids. CDR3 DNA: TGTGCCAGCAGCAAAGGATGGACAGACATCTACGAGCAGTACTTC. It translates to CASSKGWTDIYEQYF.

This sequence joins TRBV19 and TRBJ2-2; no reliable D call. This CDR3 is 14 amino acids long. V gave up 11 bases and J gave up 1 base, with 14 bases separating them. Germline V gene lookup returns CDR1 LNHDA and CDR2 SQIVND (reference sequence). CDR3 residues: CAVSLNLNTGELFF. CDR3 bases: TGTGCCGTATCACTCAACTTGAACACCGGGGAGCTGTTTTTT.

V usage is TRBV5-8 and J usage is TRBJ1-5; D might be TRBD1 (5 bases). Germline-derived CDR1 and CDR2 are SGHTS and YDEGEE. V was clipped by 1 base and J by 4 bases, with 12 bases between them. CDR3 length: 15 amino acids. CDR3 coding DNA: TGTGCCAGCAGCTTGTATCCAGGGCGTAATCAGCCCCAGCATTTT. It yields the protein CASSLYPGRNQPQHF.